This T cell receptor (beta chain) emerged from a study of cytotoxic CD8 clonotypes in ibrutinib-treated CLL. Study summary: Each sample contained, on average, approximately 230,000 productive templates and roughly 100,000 productive rearrangements.

Generated by immunoSEQ multiplex PCR, the TCRdb table keeps only in-frame clones and is missing some. The repertoire holds 200,000 or so clones, with about three quarters as singletons. Sequencing was performed on PBMCs, taken after 12 months of ibrutinib treatment. The sequence was collected from a human donor with chronic lymphocytic leukemia.

CDR3 coding DNA: TGTGCCCTCCGGAGGGACTTACTCGGGGAGCAGTACTTC. This sequence encodes CALRRDLLGEQYF. The rearrangement links TRBV30 to TRBJ2-7; TRBD2 is a possible D gene (6 bases). V was clipped by 8 bases and J by 7 bases, with 21 bases between them. There are 13 residues in the CDR3. CDR1 GTSNPN and CDR2 SVGIG come from the germline V gene (reference sequence).